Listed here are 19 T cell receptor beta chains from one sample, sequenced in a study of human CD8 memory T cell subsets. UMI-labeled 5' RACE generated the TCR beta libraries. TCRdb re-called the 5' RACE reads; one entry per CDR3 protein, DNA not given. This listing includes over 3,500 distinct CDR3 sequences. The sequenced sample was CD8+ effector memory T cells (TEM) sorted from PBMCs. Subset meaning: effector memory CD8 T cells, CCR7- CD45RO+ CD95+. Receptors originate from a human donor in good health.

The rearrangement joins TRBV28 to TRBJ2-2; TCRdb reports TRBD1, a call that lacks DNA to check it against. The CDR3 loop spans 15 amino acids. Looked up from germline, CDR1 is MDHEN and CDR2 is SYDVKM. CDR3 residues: CASTTGVTDTGELFF.

The CDR3 sequence is CSVEVRTGPANYGYTF. The rearrangement joins TRBV29-1 to TRBJ1-2; there is no DNA to check the TCRdb D call of TRBD1. Germline V CDR1 and CDR2: SQVTM, ANQGSEA. The CDR3 totals 16 residues. The full variable domain, with the rest looked up from reference TRBV29-1 and TRBJ1-2, is SAVISQKPSRDICQRGTSLTIQCQVDSQVTMMFWYRQQPGQSLTLIATANQGSEATYESGFVIDKFPISRPNLTFSTLTVSNMSPEDSSIYLCSVEVRTGPANYGYTFGSGTRLTVV.

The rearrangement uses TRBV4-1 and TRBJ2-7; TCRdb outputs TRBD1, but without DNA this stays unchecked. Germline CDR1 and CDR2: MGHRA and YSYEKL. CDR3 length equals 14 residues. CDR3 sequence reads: CASSDGPLSGEQYF.

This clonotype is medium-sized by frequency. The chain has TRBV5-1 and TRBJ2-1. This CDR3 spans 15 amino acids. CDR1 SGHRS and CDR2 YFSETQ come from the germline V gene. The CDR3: CASGLTRRPHNEQFF. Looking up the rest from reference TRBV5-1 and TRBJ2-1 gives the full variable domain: KAGVTQTPRYLIKTRGQQVTLSCSPISGHRSVSWYQQTPGQGLQFLFEYFSETQRNKGNFPGRFSGRQFSNSRSEMNVSTLELGDSALYLCASGLTRRPHNEQFFGPGTRLTVL.

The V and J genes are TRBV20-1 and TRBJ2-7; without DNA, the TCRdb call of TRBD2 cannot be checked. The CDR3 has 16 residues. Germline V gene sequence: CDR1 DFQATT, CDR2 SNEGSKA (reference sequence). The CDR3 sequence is CSARPLLIVYSYEQYF.

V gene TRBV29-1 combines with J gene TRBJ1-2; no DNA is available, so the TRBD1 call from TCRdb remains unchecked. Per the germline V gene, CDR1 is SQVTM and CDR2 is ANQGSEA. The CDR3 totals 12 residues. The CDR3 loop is CSVSLDRGGDTF.

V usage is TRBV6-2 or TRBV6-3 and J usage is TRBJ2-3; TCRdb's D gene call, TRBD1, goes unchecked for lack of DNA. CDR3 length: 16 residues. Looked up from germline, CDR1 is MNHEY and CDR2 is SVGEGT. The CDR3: CASSYSTTPGTDTQYF.

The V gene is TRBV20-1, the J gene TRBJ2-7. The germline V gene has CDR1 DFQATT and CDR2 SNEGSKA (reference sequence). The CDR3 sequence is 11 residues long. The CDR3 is CSARGGYEQYF.

CDR3 region: CASSVEDSSYNEQFF. The chain uses TRBV9 and TRBJ2-1; no DNA is available, so the TRBD2 call from TCRdb remains unchecked. Per the germline V gene, CDR1 is SGDLS and CDR2 is YYNGEE. CDR3 length: 15 residues.

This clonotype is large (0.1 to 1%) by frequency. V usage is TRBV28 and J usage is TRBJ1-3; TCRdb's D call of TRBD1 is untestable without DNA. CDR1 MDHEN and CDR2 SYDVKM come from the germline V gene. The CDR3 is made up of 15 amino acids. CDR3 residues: CASSLLDSRRNTIYF.

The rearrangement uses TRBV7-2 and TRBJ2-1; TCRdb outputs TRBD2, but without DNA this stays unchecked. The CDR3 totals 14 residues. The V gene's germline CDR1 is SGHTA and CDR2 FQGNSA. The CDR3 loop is CASSPEQVAAPQFF.

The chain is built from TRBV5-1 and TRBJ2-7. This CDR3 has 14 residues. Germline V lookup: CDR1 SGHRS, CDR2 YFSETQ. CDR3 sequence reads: CASSFVAALGEQYF.

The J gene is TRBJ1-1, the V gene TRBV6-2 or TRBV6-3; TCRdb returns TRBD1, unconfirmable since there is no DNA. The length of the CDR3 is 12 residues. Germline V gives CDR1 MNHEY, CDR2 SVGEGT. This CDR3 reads CASSYGQGEAFF.

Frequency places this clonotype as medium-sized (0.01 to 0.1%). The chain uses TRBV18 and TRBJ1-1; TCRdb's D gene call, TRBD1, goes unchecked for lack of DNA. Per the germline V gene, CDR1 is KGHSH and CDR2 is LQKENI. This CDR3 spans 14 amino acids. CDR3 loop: CASSPGAGNTEAFF.

CDR3 in amino acids: CASSSDWEADTQYF. The chain links TRBV5-5 to TRBJ2-3. This CDR3 spans 14 amino acids. Germline V gives CDR1 SGHKS, CDR2 YYEKEE (reference sequence).

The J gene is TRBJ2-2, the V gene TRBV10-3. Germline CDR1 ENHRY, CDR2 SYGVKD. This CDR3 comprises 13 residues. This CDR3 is CAISENLTGELFF.

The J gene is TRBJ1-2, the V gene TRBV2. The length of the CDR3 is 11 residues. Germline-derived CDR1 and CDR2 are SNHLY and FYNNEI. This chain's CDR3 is CASSEMVGYTF.

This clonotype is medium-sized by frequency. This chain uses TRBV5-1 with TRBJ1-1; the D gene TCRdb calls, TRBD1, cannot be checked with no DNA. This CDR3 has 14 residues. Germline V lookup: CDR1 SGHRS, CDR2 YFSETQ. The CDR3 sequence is CASRPGPTHTEAFF.

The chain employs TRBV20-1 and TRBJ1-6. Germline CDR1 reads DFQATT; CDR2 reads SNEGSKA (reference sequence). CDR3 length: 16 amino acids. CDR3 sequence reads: CSARVKASSYNSPLHF.